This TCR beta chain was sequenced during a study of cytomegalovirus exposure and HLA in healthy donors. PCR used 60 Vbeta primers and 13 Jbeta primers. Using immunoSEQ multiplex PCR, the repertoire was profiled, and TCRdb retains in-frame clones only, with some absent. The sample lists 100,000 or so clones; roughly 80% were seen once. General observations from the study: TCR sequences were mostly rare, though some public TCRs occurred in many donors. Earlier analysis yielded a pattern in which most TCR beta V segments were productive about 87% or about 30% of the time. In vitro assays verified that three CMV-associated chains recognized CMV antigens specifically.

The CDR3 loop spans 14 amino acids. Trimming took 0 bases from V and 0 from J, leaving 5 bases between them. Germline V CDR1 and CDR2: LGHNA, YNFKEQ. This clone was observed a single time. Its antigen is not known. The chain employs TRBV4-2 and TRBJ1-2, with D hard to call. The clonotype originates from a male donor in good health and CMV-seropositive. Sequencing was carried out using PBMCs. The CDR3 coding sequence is TGTGCCAGCAGCCAAGATAACACTAACTATGGCTACACCTTC. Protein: CASSQDNTNYGYTF.